These T cell receptor beta chains were read from a single sample in a study of T cell responses to AZD1222 COVID-19 vaccine. Profiled with immunoSEQ multiplex PCR; TCRdb holds only in-frame clones, not every one. The data contain some 150,000 clones, 90% of them seen just once; the ten biggest clones take up 1.8%. The material sequenced was peripheral blood, taken on day 0 of AZD1222 vaccination. The source of these receptors is an adult in good health. Each CDR3 is given with its conserved first and last residue. The D gene is left open where the match is weak. Clone size is shown for a subset of rows, as once, few, many or a class of expanded clone.

DNA | CDR3 | D | size | J | length | V
TGTGCCAGCAGCCCCCTCCCGCAAGAGACCCAGTACTTC | CASSPLPQETQYF | NA | NA | TRBJ2-5 | 13 | TRBV7-9
TGCAGCGTTGAGGACAGGCGGGGTCCTAACTATGGCTACACCTTC | CSVEDRRGPNYGYTF | TRBD1 | NA | TRBJ1-2 | 15 | TRBV29-1
TGTGCCAGTAGTCGCCGCCTCGGACAGCAGAAAGCCAATGAGCAGTTCTTC | CASSRRLGQQKANEQFF | NA | NA | TRBJ2-1 | 17 | TRBV19
TGTGCCAGCAGCATAACCGGGACACTGAACACCGGGGAGCTGTTTTTT | CASSITGTLNTGELFF | NA | NA | TRBJ2-2 | 16 | TRBV11-3
TGCGCCAGCAGCCCAAGCGGGCAACTCAAAAATGAGCAGTTCTTC | CASSPSGQLKNEQFF | NA | NA | TRBJ2-1 | 15 | TRBV5-1
TGTGCCAGCAGTAGGACACCCACCTACGAGCAGTACTTC | CASSRTPTYEQYF | NA | NA | TRBJ2-7 | 13 | TRBV12-3/TRBV12-4
TGTGCCAGCAGCAAAACCGGGGGGCTTATCGAGACAGGGGCTAGCGGGAGTACACACGAGCAGTACTTC | CASSKTGGLIETGASGSTHEQYF | NA | NA | TRBJ2-7 | 23 | TRBV21-1
TGCGCCAGCAGCCAATCTAGCGGGCCCCTCCGGGAGACCCAGTACTTC | CASSQSSGPLRETQYF | TRBD2 | NA | TRBJ2-5 | 16 | TRBV4-3
TGTGCCAGCGAAAATACAGGGGCTTCGGGCGAAAAACTGTTTTTT | CASENTGASGEKLFF | TRBD1 | NA | TRBJ1-4 | 15 | TRBV19
TGTGCCAGCGGGACCAGGGACAGGCTACGTTCACCCCTCCACTTT | CASGTRDRLRSPLHF | TRBD1 | NA | TRBJ1-6 | 15 | TRBV28
TGCGCCAGCAGCCAAGGTGTTAGCGGTAACTACGAGCAGTACTTC | CASSQGVSGNYEQYF | NA | NA | TRBJ2-7 | 15 | TRBV4-3
TGTGCCAGCACTCAAGGGGGGCGAGGCTACACCTTC | CASTQGGRGYTF | NA | few | TRBJ1-2 | 12 | TRBV7-2
TGCGCCAGCAGCTTGGAGGCTAGCGGGAATGGCGGGGAGCTGTTTTTT | CASSLEASGNGGELFF | TRBD2 | NA | TRBJ2-2 | 16 | TRBV5-1
TGTGCCAGCAGCCAAGGCGGCGGTCTGGCCAAAAACATTCAGTACTTC | CASSQGGGLAKNIQYF | NA | NA | TRBJ2-4 | 16 | TRBV3-1/TRBV3-2